This T cell receptor beta chain was recorded in a study of control samples from healthy donors and cancer patients (dated by TCRdb to about 2020). Points on this clone: This clone's antigen is unknown. Per-nucleotide qualities are absent, and no much larger clonotype sits a single base away.

Library preparation was by the immunoSEQ multiplex PCR assay. This immuneACCESS table, as held by TCRdb, lists in-frame sequences with V and J called but not all clones. Of the missing ones, under half trace to an unresolved V gene in checked studies; the others have no known cause. For this sample there are about 140,000 clones; 94% appear just once. The biggest ten clones account for 13% of the sample. Measured from the cysteine to the phenylalanine, the CDR3 is 11 residues long. Only the CDR3 DNA stays, 33 bases, in frame from base 1. V loses 6 bases, J loses 4 bases, and the germline ends lie 4 bases apart. Reading the germline V gene gives CDR1 MNHEY and CDR2 SVGAGI.

The receptor comes from a man between 40 and 49 years old in good health. The sequencing sample was made of blood. This chain joins TRBV6-5 to TRBJ1-5; no D gene call is confident. The nucleotides read TGTGCCAGCAGGGAGAATCAGCCCCAGCATTTT. Its amino acids are CASRENQPQHF.